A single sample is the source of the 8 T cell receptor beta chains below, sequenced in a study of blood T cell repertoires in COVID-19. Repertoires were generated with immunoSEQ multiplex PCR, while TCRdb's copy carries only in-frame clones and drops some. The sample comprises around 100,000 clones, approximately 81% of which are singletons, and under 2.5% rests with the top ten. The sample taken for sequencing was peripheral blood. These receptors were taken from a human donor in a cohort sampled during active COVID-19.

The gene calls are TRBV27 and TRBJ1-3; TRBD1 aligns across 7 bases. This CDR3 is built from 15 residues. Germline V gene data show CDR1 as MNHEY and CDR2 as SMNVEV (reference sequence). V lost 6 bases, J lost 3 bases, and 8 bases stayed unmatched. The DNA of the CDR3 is TGTGCCAGCAGACCACAGGGGACGGGTGGAAACACCATATATTTT. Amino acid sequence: CASRPQGTGGNTIYF.

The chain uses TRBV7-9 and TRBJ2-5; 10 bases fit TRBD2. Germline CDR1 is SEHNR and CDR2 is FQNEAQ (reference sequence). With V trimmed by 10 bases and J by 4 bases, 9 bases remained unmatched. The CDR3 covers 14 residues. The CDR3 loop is CAIKPSGRGETQYF. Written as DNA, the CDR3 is TGTGCCATCAAACCTAGCGGGAGAGGAGAGACCCAGTACTTC.

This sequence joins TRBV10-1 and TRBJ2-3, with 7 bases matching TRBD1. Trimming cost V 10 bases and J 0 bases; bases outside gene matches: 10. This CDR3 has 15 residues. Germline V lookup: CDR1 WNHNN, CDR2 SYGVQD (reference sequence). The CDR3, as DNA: TGCGCCACCAGCCCGGGGACAGCTAGCACAGATACGCAGTATTTT. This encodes CATSPGTASTDTQYF.

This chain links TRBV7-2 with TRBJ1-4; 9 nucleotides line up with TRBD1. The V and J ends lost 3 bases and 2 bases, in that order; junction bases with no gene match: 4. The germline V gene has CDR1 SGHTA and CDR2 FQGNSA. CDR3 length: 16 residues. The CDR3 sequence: CASSLGQGGTNEKLFF. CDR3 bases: TGTGCCAGCAGCTTGGGACAGGGAGGGACTAATGAAAAACTGTTTTTT.

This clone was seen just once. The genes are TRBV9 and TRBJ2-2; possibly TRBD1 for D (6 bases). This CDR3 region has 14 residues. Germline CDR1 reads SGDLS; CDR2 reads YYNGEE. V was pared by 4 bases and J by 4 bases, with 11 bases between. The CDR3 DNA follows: TGTGCCAGCAGCAAGACAGGTTTCACCGGGGAGCTGTTTTTT. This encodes CASSKTGFTGELFF.

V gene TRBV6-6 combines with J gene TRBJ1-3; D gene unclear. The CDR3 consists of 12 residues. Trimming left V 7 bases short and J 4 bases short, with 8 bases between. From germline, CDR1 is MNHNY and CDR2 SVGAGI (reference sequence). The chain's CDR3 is CASITEGNTIYF. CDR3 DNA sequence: TGTGCCAGCATTACAGAAGGAAACACCATATATTTT.

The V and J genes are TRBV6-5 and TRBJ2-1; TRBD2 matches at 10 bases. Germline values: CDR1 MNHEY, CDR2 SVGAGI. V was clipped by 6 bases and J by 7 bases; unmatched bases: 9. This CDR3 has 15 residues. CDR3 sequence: CASSQRAGGWNEQFF. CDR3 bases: TGTGCCAGCAGCCAAAGAGCGGGAGGGTGGAATGAGCAGTTCTTC.

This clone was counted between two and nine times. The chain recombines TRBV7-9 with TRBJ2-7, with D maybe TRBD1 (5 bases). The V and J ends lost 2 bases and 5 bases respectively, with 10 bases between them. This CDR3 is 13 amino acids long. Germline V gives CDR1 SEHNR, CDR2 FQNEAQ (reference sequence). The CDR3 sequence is CASSLSRGDEQYF. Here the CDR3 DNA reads TGTGCCAGCAGCTTAAGTAGGGGCGACGAGCAGTACTTC.